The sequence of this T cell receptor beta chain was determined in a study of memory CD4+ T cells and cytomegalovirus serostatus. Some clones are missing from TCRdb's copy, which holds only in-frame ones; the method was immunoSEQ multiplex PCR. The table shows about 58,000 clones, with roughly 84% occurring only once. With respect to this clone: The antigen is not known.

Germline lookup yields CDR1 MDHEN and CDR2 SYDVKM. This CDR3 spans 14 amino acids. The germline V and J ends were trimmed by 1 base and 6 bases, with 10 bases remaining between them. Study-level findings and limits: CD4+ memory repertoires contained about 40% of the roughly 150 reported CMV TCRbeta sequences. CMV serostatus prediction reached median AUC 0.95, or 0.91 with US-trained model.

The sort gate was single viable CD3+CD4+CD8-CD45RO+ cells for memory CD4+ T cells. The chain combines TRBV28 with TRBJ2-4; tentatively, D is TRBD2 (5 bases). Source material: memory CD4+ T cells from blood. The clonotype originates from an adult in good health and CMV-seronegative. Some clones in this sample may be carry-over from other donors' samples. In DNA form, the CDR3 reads TGTGCCAGCAGTTTATACCGGGCGGGAAACATTCAGTACTTC. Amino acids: CASSLYRAGNIQYF.